Presented here are 24 T cell receptor beta chains from one specimen sequenced in a study of blood T cell repertoires in COVID-19. Clones were sequenced by immunoSEQ multiplex PCR, and TCRdb holds only the in-frame ones, with some missing. The sample holds approximately 200,000 clones; roughly 84% are singletons and the top ten take 1.9%. Source material: peripheral blood. All receptors derive from a middle-aged man with active or convalescent COVID-19.

This clone came up once. The chain's CDR3 is CASSVGASGMTETQYF. As DNA, the CDR3 is TGTGCCAGCAGCGTAGGGGCTAGCGGGATGACAGAGACCCAGTACTTC. The chain is built from TRBV9 and TRBJ2-5, with 9 bases aligning to TRBD2. The CDR3 sequence is 16 residues long. V lost 0 bases and J lost 4; bases outside the gene matches: 7. Looked up from germline, CDR1 is SGDLS and CDR2 is YYNGEE.

The chain uses TRBV5-4 and TRBJ2-3, with D possibly TRBD2 on 7 matching bases. Germline CDR1 is SGHNT and CDR2 is YYREEE (reference sequence). The V and J ends lost 5 bases and 6 bases respectively, with 16 bases between them. This CDR3 has 14 amino acids. The CDR3 region has the DNA TGTGCCAGCAGTTACAAGGGGGGAGGGGATACGCAGTATTTT. It specifies CASSYKGGGDTQYF. Drawing the rest from reference TRBV5-4 and TRBJ2-3, the complete variable domain is ETGVTQSPTHLIKTRGQQVTLRCSSQSGHNTVSWYQQALGQGPQFIFQYYREEENGRGNFPPRFSGLQFPNYSSELNVNALELDDSALYLCASSYKGGGDTQYFGPGTRLTVL.

J is TRBJ1-3 and V is TRBV28; D is uncertain. The CDR3 runs 15 residues. Germline V gene lookup returns CDR1 MDHEN and CDR2 SYDVKM. Trimming removed 2 bases from V and 0 bases from J, with 8 bases in between. The CDR3 spells CASSLARYSGNTIYF. CDR3 nucleotides: TGTGCCAGCAGTTTAGCACGCTACTCTGGAAACACCATATATTTT.

As DNA, the CDR3 is TGTGCCAGCAGTGAATATAGGGACGGGGGAGGCTACACCTTC. Its translation: CASSEYRDGGGYTF. The chain combines TRBV25-1 with TRBJ1-2; tentatively, D is TRBD1 (5 bases). This CDR3 is built from 14 residues. Per germline, CDR1 MGHDK and CDR2 SYGVNS. V lost 0 bases, J lost 8 bases, and 13 bases lay in between.

The chain uses TRBV19 and TRBJ1-1; 7 positions match TRBD1. Germline trimming cut 4 bases from V and 3 bases from J; bases unmatched to any gene: 5. The CDR3 covers 14 residues. Germline V gives CDR1 LNHDA, CDR2 SQIVND (reference sequence). CDR3 coding DNA: TGTGCCAGTAGTACGAGGGGGCTCGACACTGAAGCTTTCTTT. Translating it yields CASSTRGLDTEAFF.

This clone was recorded once. The chain recombines TRBV6-5 with TRBJ2-7; D may be TRBD1 (6 bases). CDR3 length equals 15 residues. V gave up 5 bases and J gave up 2 bases, with 16 bases separating them. CDR1 and CDR2 from the germline V gene are MNHEY and SVGAGI. Written as DNA, the CDR3 is TGTGCCAGCAGTCCGGACAGACTACACACCTACGAGCAGTACTTC. This gives the protein CASSPDRLHTYEQYF.

The chain is built from TRBV9 and TRBJ2-3; 10 bases fit TRBD2. Trimming took 0 bases from V and 5 from J; bases not matched to a gene: 3. CDR1 and CDR2 (germline): SGDLS, YYNGEE. The CDR3 is 15 residues long. Here the CDR3 DNA reads TGTGCCAGCAGCGTAGGGCTAGCGGGAGAAGATACGCAGTATTTT. It translates to CASSVGLAGEDTQYF.

The chain is built from TRBV28 and TRBJ2-6; D possibly corresponds to TRBD1 (6 bases). The CDR3 is 17 residues long. Germline CDR1 and CDR2: MDHEN and SYDVKM. Between the trimmed V and J ends, which lost 5 bases and 0 bases, there was a span of 14 bases. The DNA of the CDR3 is TGTGCCAGCAGTAAACCGGGACACCGCTCTGGGGCCAACGTCCTGACTTTC. Translating it yields CASSKPGHRSGANVLTF.

The chain is built from TRBV27 and TRBJ1-3; TRBD1 agrees at 7 bases. CDR1 and CDR2 (germline): MNHEY, SMNVEV (reference sequence). J lost 1 base, V lost 6 bases, and 9 bases had no gene match. The CDR3 spans 16 residues. The CDR3 DNA sequence: TGTGCCAGCAGCCGATCCGGGACAGTATCTGGAAACACCATATATTTT. Translated: CASSRSGTVSGNTIYF.

The chain combines TRBV11-3 with TRBJ1-1; D gene ambiguous. The CDR3 totals 13 residues. V lost 5 bases, J lost 7 bases, and 14 bases lay in between. From germline, CDR1 is SGHNT and CDR2 YENEEA. DNA for the CDR3: TGTGCCAGCAGCCCGAGACACAGTCTTGAAGCTTTCTTT. It codes for CASSPRHSLEAFF.

The J gene is TRBJ2-2, the V gene TRBV9; 8 nucleotides match TRBD1. Germline assignment: CDR1 SGDLS and CDR2 YYNGEE. The CDR3 consists of 17 residues. The ends lost 0 bases at V and 3 bases at J; junction bases unmatched: 7. CDR3 bases: TGTGCCAGCAGCGTAGGCAGGGGGCTTCGGTACACCGGGGAGCTGTTTTTT. It translates to CASSVGRGLRYTGELFF.

This clone was counted once. The chain employs TRBV27 and TRBJ1-2, with D tentatively TRBD1 (6 bases). Trimming took 2 bases from V and 4 from J, leaving 11 bases between them. This CDR3 has 14 amino acids. Germline V gives CDR1 MNHEY, CDR2 SMNVEV (reference sequence). CDR3 DNA: TGTGCCAGCAGTTTAGGGGGGGCCGGCTATGGCTACACCTTC. Amino acid sequence: CASSLGGAGYGYTF.

V and J are TRBV11-2 and TRBJ2-7, with TRBD1 matching 7 bases. J lost 5 bases, V lost 5 bases, and 3 bases had no gene match. The CDR3 contains 12 residues. Germline lookup yields CDR1 SGHAT and CDR2 FQNNGV. The CDR3 region has the DNA TGTGCCAGCAGCAAAGACAGGGACGAGCAGTACTTC. Encoded protein: CASSKDRDEQYF.

V and J are TRBV29-1 and TRBJ2-3, with 7 bases lining up with TRBD2. Germline V gives CDR1 SQVTM, CDR2 ANQGSEA. The CDR3 has 16 amino acids. The V segment lost 7 bases and the J segment 4 bases; nucleotides outside the gene matches: 17. The CDR3, as DNA: TGCAGCGCCGGCCGCTTGGAGGGGAGGGTTCCAGATACGCAGTATTTT. It translates to CSAGRLEGRVPDTQYF.

This clone has just one count. The CDR3 nucleotides are TGTGCCAGCAGCAGGAGGAATAGAGGTTATGGCTACACCTTC. Encoded protein: CASSRRNRGYGYTF. The chain joins TRBV28 to TRBJ1-2, with unresolved D. Germline CDR1 reads MDHEN; CDR2 reads SYDVKM. The CDR3 totals 14 residues. The V end lost 6 bases, the J end lost 5 bases, and 16 bases lay between the germline ends.

V usage is TRBV7-3 and J usage is TRBJ2-7, with TRBD1 identical over 9 bases. The CDR3 consists of 13 residues. The germline V gene encodes CDR1 SGHTA and CDR2 FQGTGA. Losses at the gene ends were 2 bases for V and 6 bases for J; bases not matched to a gene: 2. The CDR3 reads CASSLDRGSEQYF. As DNA, the CDR3 is TGTGCCAGCAGCTTAGACAGGGGGTCCGAGCAGTACTTC.

This sequence joins TRBV4-1 and TRBJ2-1; no firm D call. The CDR3 sequence is 15 residues long. Trimming removed 4 bases at V and 0 bases at J, with 10 bases between. Germline lookup yields CDR1 MGHRA and CDR2 YSYEKL. CDR3: CASSRASDSYNEQFF. Here the CDR3 DNA reads TGCGCCAGCAGCCGAGCTAGTGACTCCTACAATGAGCAGTTCTTC.

This clone was seen a single time. The chain recombines TRBV30 with TRBJ1-6, with 7 bases aligning to TRBD1. Germline assignment: CDR1 GTSNPN and CDR2 SVGIG (reference sequence). The V segment lost 2 bases and the J segment 12 bases; nucleotides outside the gene matches: 10. The CDR3 contains 14 residues. CDR3 in amino acids: CAWSSPGTAGPLHF. CDR3 DNA: TGTGCCTGGAGTAGTCCCGGGACAGCCGGACCCCTCCACTTT.

The J gene is TRBJ2-3, the V gene TRBV7-3; 7 bases map to TRBD2. CDR3 size: 16 residues. The V gene's germline CDR1 is SGHTA and CDR2 FQGTGA. V was clipped by 5 bases and J by 6 bases; unmatched bases: 14. CDR3 nucleotide sequence: TGTGCCAGCAGCCTGGGACTAAGCGGGGCTGGGGATACGCAGTATTTT. It encodes CASSLGLSGAGDTQYF.

This chain uses TRBV16 with TRBJ2-3, with TRBD2 identical over 10 bases. The length of the CDR3 is 12 residues. Germline V lookup: CDR1 KGHSY, CDR2 FQNENV. The trim removed 3 bases at V and 10 bases at J, leaving 1 base unmatched. The CDR3 loop reads CASSQLAGAQYF. The CDR3 DNA reads as TGTGCCAGCAGCCAGCTAGCGGGAGCGCAGTATTTT.

The gene calls are TRBV2 and TRBJ1-1; maybe TRBD1 (6 bases). V lost 10 bases and J 1 base, leaving 10 bases between the germline ends. This CDR3 is built from 12 residues. Per the germline V gene, CDR1 is SNHLY and CDR2 is FYNNEI. The CDR3 spells CANGQKNTEAFF. CDR3 nucleotides: TGTGCCAACGGACAGAAGAACACTGAAGCTTTCTTT.

This chain connects TRBV6-1 to TRBJ1-1; TRBD1 might be the D (5 bases). The CDR3 totals 13 residues. V was clipped by 3 bases and J by 1 base, with 6 bases between them. Germline loops: CDR1 MNHNS, CDR2 SASEGT. The CDR3 bases are TGTGCCAGCAGTGACACAGGGAACACTGAAGCTTTCTTT. Its protein is CASSDTGNTEAFF.

CDR3 residues: CASSNHRGGLYEQYF. The DNA for the CDR3 is TGTGCCAGCAGCAACCACAGGGGGGGTCTCTACGAGCAGTACTTC. The rearrangement uses TRBV21-1 and TRBJ2-7; the table's D call TRBD1 went unverified against the DNA. TRBV21-1 has pseudogene status. This CDR3 contains 15 residues.

The chain recombines TRBV27 with TRBJ1-1, with unresolved D. The V end was cut by 6 bases, the J end by 3 bases, with 14 bases between. Germline V CDR1 and CDR2: MNHEY, SMNVEV (reference sequence). The CDR3 runs to 14 residues. The chain's CDR3 is CASRAFGSHTEAFF. CDR3 nucleotide sequence: TGTGCCAGCAGGGCATTCGGGAGTCACACTGAAGCTTTCTTT.